The clone carrying this TCR beta chain appeared many times. Its antigen is not known. Unique molecular identifiers were built into the TCRbeta library. MiXCR, applied by TCRdb to the PCR reads, yields one record per CDR3 protein. The sample lists over 90,000 distinct CDR3 sequences, 7.5% to 9.5% occurring once. The data originate from a study of T-cell reconstitution after alpha-beta-depleted transplantation in children. Study conclusions and caveats: A year had passed since transplant, and T-cell counts and diversity by then came mostly from newly produced T cells.

This TCR came from a boy aged 2-15 years with acute lymphoblastic leukemia, due to receive a stem cell transplant. This sample comprised PBMCs, obtained before TCRalphabeta/CD19-depleted stem cell transplant.

CDR3 nucleotides: TGTGCCAGCAGCTTCTCCCTCGGCGGGGGGGCCGACGGGGAGCTGTTTTTT. Translated: CASSFSLGGGADGELFF. J is TRBJ2-2 and V is TRBV7-9; TRBD2 aligns across 9 bases. The CDR3 has 17 amino acids. J lost 7 bases, V lost 3 bases, and 12 bases had no gene match. Per the germline V gene, CDR1 is SEHNR and CDR2 is FQNEAQ (reference sequence).